This TCR beta chain appears in the sequencing data of a study of blood T cell repertoires in COVID-19. About the study: Collection of acute and convalescent COVID-19 samples took place in the United States, Italy and Spain. In each case, the material was cDNA or gDNA derived from T cells, B-cell-depleted T cells, or PBMCs.

This CDR3 region has 13 residues. CDR1 is SSHAT, CDR2 FNYEAQ, per germline (reference sequence). Method: immunoSEQ multiplex PCR; TCRdb's copy keeps in-frame clones and lacks some. The sample holds 20,000 to 25,000 clones, around 94% seen once. Remarks on this clone: One end of the junction does not line up with germline, which may come from a read error.

The chain combines TRBV7-7 with TRBJ2-1; maybe TRBD2 (6 bases). Sequenced sample: peripheral blood. The clonotype originates from a human donor in a cohort sampled during active COVID-19. This CDR3 is CASSLGGRNEQFF. The CDR3 DNA reads as TGTGCTAGCAGCTTGGGAGGACGGAATGAGCAGTTCTTC.